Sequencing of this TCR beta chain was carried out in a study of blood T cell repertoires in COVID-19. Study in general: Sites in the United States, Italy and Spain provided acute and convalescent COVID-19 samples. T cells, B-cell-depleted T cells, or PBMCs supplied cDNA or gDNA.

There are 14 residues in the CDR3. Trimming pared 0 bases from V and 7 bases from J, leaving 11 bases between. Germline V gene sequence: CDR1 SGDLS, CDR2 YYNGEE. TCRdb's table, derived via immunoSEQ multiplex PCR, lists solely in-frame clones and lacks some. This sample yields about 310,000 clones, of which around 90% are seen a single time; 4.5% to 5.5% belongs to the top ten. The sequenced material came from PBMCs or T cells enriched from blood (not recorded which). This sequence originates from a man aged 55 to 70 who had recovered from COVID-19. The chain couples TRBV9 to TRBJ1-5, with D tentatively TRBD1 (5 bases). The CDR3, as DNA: TGTGCCAGCAGCGTAGACCAGGGCGGCCAGCCCCAGCATTTT. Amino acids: CASSVDQGGQPQHF.